This passage covers 16 T cell receptor beta chains from one sample sequenced in a study of a mutant IDH1 vaccine in newly diagnosed glioma. Their recognized antigens are unknown. The repertoire was sequenced with immunoSEQ multiplex PCR; TCRdb's copy has only in-frame clones and lacks some. The table shows about 62,000 clones, with around 91% occurring only once. Time point meaning: week 11, during vaccination. Every vaccination contained 300 ug of the mutant IDH1 20-mer peptide and was paired with topical imiquimod. The input for sequencing was PBMCs, taken from a glioma patient whose treatment included an IDH1 peptide vaccine. The receptor source for this set is a man aged 40-55 years with glioma.

This clone was found a few times. V usage is TRBV7-9 and J usage is TRBJ1-5; 8 positions match TRBD1. With 2 bases clipped from V and 10 bases from J, the junction kept 13 bases outside the gene matches. The CDR3 spans 16 residues. Germline CDR1 reads SEHNR; CDR2 reads FQNEAQ (reference sequence). The CDR3 coding sequence is TGTGCCAGCAGCTTAACCCCTCCGACAGGGGAAGGACCCCAGCATTTT. Translated: CASSLTPPTGEGPQHF.

The gene calls are TRBV30 and TRBJ1-6; TRBD1 might be the D (5 bases). Germline V gives CDR1 GTSNPN, CDR2 SVGIG (reference sequence). The CDR3 is made up of 15 amino acids. V dropped 2 bases and J dropped 10 bases, with 18 bases sitting between them. For the CDR3, the DNA is TGTGCCTGGAGTAGGCTGGGGCCAGAGGGGTCACCCCTCCACTTT. It encodes CAWSRLGPEGSPLHF.

The chain joins TRBV4-3 to TRBJ2-3; 15 bases are shared with TRBD2. V lost 4 bases to trimming and J lost 4 bases; unmatched junction nucleotides: 3. Germline V gene sequence: CDR1 LGHNA, CDR2 YSLEER. This CDR3 is 16 amino acids long. The CDR3 bases are TGCGCCAGCAGCCCGGGACTAGCGGGAGGCTCAGATACGCAGTATTTT. This codes for CASSPGLAGGSDTQYF.

The chain recombines TRBV7-9 with TRBJ1-2, with D unresolved. This CDR3 has 16 amino acids. The V end lost 0 bases, the J end lost 3 bases, and 14 bases lay between the germline ends. CDR1 and CDR2 (germline): SEHNR, FQNEAQ (reference sequence). The CDR3 DNA reads as TGTGCCAGCAGCTTAGCGATCGCCCGGCAGGACTATGGCTACACCTTC. Translation: CASSLAIARQDYGYTF.

This clone appeared a few times. This sequence joins TRBV9 and TRBJ2-2; TRBD1 agrees at 7 bases. This CDR3 comprises 12 residues. V lost 5 bases and J lost 6; bases outside the gene matches: 1. The germline V gene has CDR1 SGDLS and CDR2 YYNGEE. CDR3 residues: CASSTGAGELFF. As DNA, the CDR3 is TGTGCCAGCAGTACAGGGGCCGGGGAGCTGTTTTTT.

V is TRBV2 and J is TRBJ2-7; TRBD1 matches at 8 bases. V lost 6 bases, J lost 5 bases, and 9 bases stayed unmatched. The CDR3 runs to 14 residues. CDR1 is SNHLY, CDR2 FYNNEI, per germline. CDR3 loop: CASRVDRGGNEQYF. CDR3 DNA: TGTGCCAGCAGGGTCGACAGGGGTGGGAACGAGCAGTACTTC.

This clone has more than one count but fewer than ten. The rearrangement joins TRBV28 to TRBJ2-7, with TRBD2 matching over 13 bases. Germline V CDR1 and CDR2: MDHEN, SYDVKM. V lost 6 bases to trimming and J lost 0 bases; unmatched junction nucleotides: 5. The CDR3 runs to 16 residues. CDR3 nucleotide sequence: TGTGCCAGCAGACTAGCGGGGGGGCTCAGCTCCTACGAGCAGTACTTC. Translated, it gives CASRLAGGLSSYEQYF.

The chain joins TRBV10-3 to TRBJ2-7, with D unclear. The CDR3 is 13 residues long. Germline-derived CDR1 and CDR2 are ENHRY and SYGVKD. With 7 bases removed from V and 5 bases from J, the gap between germline ends came to 15 bases. The CDR3 region is CAITRPARDEQYV. Written as DNA, the CDR3 is TGTGCCATCACCCGACCGGCACGCGACGAGCAGTACGTC.

The chain joins TRBV18 to TRBJ1-5; the D gene is possibly TRBD1 (5 bases). Germline-derived CDR1 and CDR2 are KGHSH and LQKENI. The CDR3 is 13 amino acids. V was clipped by 8 bases and J by 2 bases, with 10 bases between them. For the CDR3, the DNA is TGTGCCAGCGGGATGGGGGGCAATCAGCCCCAGCATTTT. It codes for CASGMGGNQPQHF. Using reference TRBV18 and TRBJ1-5 for the parts outside the CDR3, the full variable domain is NAGVMQNPRHLVRRRGQEARLRCSPMKGHSHVYWYRQLPEEGLKFMVYLQKENIIDESGMPKERFSAEFPKEGPSILRIQQVVRGDSAAYFCASGMGGNQPQHFGDGTRLSIL.

The table lists this clone with a count of one. CDR3 region: CAWSLRENYGYTF. The CDR3, as DNA: TGTGCCTGGAGCCTCAGGGAGAACTATGGCTACACCTTC. The chain has TRBV30 and TRBJ1-2; the D gene is possibly TRBD1 (5 bases). Germline V lookup: CDR1 GTSNPN, CDR2 SVGIG (reference sequence). The CDR3 loop spans 13 amino acids. V was clipped by 3 bases and J by 2 bases, with 10 bases between them.

The chain uses TRBV28 and TRBJ1-5; D is unresolved. The CDR3 covers 14 residues. Germline CDR1 is MDHEN and CDR2 is SYDVKM. V lost 5 bases to trimming and J lost 2 bases, with 10 bases between them. Here the CDR3 reads CASSSELGNQPQHF. The CDR3 DNA reads TGTGCCAGCAGTAGTGAGTTAGGCAATCAGCCCCAGCATTTT.

The V and J genes are TRBV9 and TRBJ1-2; 7 nucleotides line up with TRBD1. The V gene's germline CDR1 is SGDLS and CDR2 YYNGEE. This CDR3 is 14 amino acids long. Germline trimming cut 6 bases from V and 0 bases from J; bases unmatched to any gene: 5. CDR3 DNA sequence: TGTGCCAGCACCCGACAGGGTTCTAACTATGGCTACACCTTC. It translates to CASTRQGSNYGYTF.

This sequence joins TRBV30 and TRBJ1-2; D is unclear. The CDR3 extends over 14 amino acids. Germline CDR1 is GTSNPN and CDR2 is SVGIG (reference sequence). Trimming cost V 0 bases and J 0 bases, with 8 bases left between them. CDR3 in amino acids: CAWSVSISNYGYTF. The CDR3 nucleotides read TGTGCCTGGAGTGTTAGCATTTCTAACTATGGCTACACCTTC.

This clone was seen a single time. The genes are TRBV5-6 and TRBJ2-2; D not certain. The germline CDR1 and CDR2 sequences are SGHDT and YYEEEE. This CDR3 has 14 amino acids. Trimming cost V 1 base and J 5 bases, with 9 bases left between them. The chain's CDR3 is CASSLISRTGELFF. DNA of the CDR3: TGTGCCAGCAGCTTGATATCGCGAACCGGGGAGCTGTTTTTT.

The rearrangement uses TRBV28 and TRBJ2-3, with D unresolved. The V gene lost 4 bases and the J gene lost 2 bases, with 10 bases spanning the gap. The CDR3 length is 14 residues. In germline, CDR1 is MDHEN, CDR2 SYDVKM. In DNA form, the CDR3 reads TGTGCCAGCAGTTACGAGTCCAACACAGATACGCAGTATTTT. Protein sequence: CASSYESNTDTQYF.

This sequence joins TRBV5-1 and TRBJ2-7; 8 bases are a match to TRBD1. From germline, CDR1 is SGHRS and CDR2 YFSETQ. The CDR3 sequence is 15 residues long. V shed 3 bases and J 3 bases; nucleotides not matched to a gene: 8. DNA of the CDR3: TGCGCCAGCAGCTCGTGGACAGGGACCCTCTACGAGCAGTACTTC. Encoded protein: CASSSWTGTLYEQYF.